This T cell receptor (beta chain) was identified during a study of cytomegalovirus exposure and HLA in healthy donors. Across the whole study: From HLA-typed donors, an early data release held some 91 million unique TCRs. Findings of the study overall: Altogether, some 170 TCR beta chains were recorded as cytomegalovirus-associated. A later analysis reportedly found that, within productive TCRs, an Asian-associated ancestry cluster had fewer N-insertions than the mean observed across the approximately 700 donors.

V dropped 5 bases and J dropped 4; count of bases not matched to a gene: 9. CDR3 length: 15 amino acids. Germline CDR1 is LNHDA and CDR2 is SQIVND (reference sequence). Note on this clone: Antigen unknown.

A multiplex PCR was run with 60 Vbeta primers and 13 Jbeta primers. Some clones are missing from TCRdb's copy, which holds only in-frame ones; the method was immunoSEQ multiplex PCR. The clone table shows some 44,000 clones, with the ten largest holding roughly 1.8%. The TCR was taken from a woman in her thirties in good health and CMV-seronegative. Sequences were obtained from PBMCs. This chain links TRBV19 with TRBJ2-7; 9 bases map to TRBD1. CDR3 amino acids: CASSPRDRATYEQYF. CDR3 nucleotides: TGTGCCAGTAGTCCCCGGGACAGGGCAACTTACGAGCAGTACTTC.